One and the same sample provided the 9 T cell receptor beta chains below, sequenced in a study of human T cells and chemical hapten exposure. Time point defined: patch test 3, about 24 weeks after DPC sensitization. The sample's treatment: therapeutic diphenylcyclopropenone sensitization with weekly scalp DPC. In TCRdb, the RACE reads were re-called with MiXCR into one record per CDR3 protein. In the table there are around 70,000 distinct CDR3 sequences, roughly 11% of which are singletons. The sample in question was whole blood, obtained in connection with sensitization to the hapten diphenylcyclopropenone (DPC). These receptors all stem from a woman in her 50s with alopecia areata. Some clones in this sample may be carry-over from other donors' samples.

The sample holds many counts of this clonotype. The chain combines TRBV4-2 with TRBJ1-1; 7 nucleotides line up with TRBD1. The V gene end was trimmed by 0 bases and the J gene end by 3 bases; junction bases not matched to a gene: 4. The CDR3 is made up of 15 amino acids. Germline CDR1 reads LGHNA; CDR2 reads YNFKEQ. CDR3 bases: TGTGCCAGCAGCCAAGAGGGACAGCTTGACACTGAAGCTTTCTTT. Protein: CASSQEGQLDTEAFF.

This clonotype was counted between two and nine times. The chain couples TRBV7-2 to TRBJ2-7; 11 positions match TRBD2. Unmatched junction bases numbered 6, after V lost 2 bases and J lost 6 bases. CDR3 length: 15 residues. Germline CDR1 SGHTA, CDR2 FQGNSA. CDR3 residues: CASSLIGTSGLEQYF. The CDR3 DNA follows: TGTGCCAGCAGCTTAATAGGGACTAGCGGCCTCGAGCAGTACTTC. Full variable domain (rest looked up from reference TRBV7-2 and TRBJ2-7): GAGVSQSPSNKVTEKGKDVELRCDPISGHTALYWYRQSLGQGLEFLIYFQGNSAPDKSGLPSDRFSAERTGGSVSTLTIQRTQQEDSAVYLCASSLIGTSGLEQYFGPGTRLTVT.

This clonotype was detected many times. The chain recombines TRBV20-1 with TRBJ2-7; D tentatively reads TRBD1 or TRBD2 (6 bases each). Trimming took 4 bases from V and 2 from J, leaving 15 bases between them. From germline, CDR1 is DFQATT and CDR2 SNEGSKA (reference sequence). The CDR3 contains 14 residues. CDR3 in amino acids: CSANKGGQAYEQYF. CDR3 coding DNA: TGCAGTGCTAACAAGGGGGGTCAGGCCTACGAGCAGTACTTC.

This clonotype came up many times. V is TRBV10-3 and J is TRBJ2-7; D tentatively reads TRBD1 or TRBD2 (5 bases each). The ends were cut back, 6 bases at V and 1 base at J, with 16 bases in the middle. Per germline, CDR1 ENHRY and CDR2 SYGVKD. The CDR3 covers 15 residues. Here the CDR3 reads CAISSMGERSYEQYF. The DNA of the CDR3 is TGTGCCATCAGCAGTATGGGGGAGAGGTCCTACGAGCAGTACTTC.

The sample holds many counts of this clonotype. The V gene is TRBV11-3, the J gene TRBJ2-5; D remains unclear. The ends were cut back, 5 bases at V and 0 bases at J, with 7 bases in the middle. The germline gives CDR1 SGHNT, CDR2 YENEEA. The CDR3 has 13 amino acids. For the CDR3, the DNA is TGTGCCAGCAGCCCCGCATACCAAGAGACCCAGTACTTC. Encoded protein: CASSPAYQETQYF.

Concerning this clonotype: The conserved phenylalanine or tryptophan is not found at the CDR3 terminus, so this likely reflects a read error. The chain couples TRBV10-2 to TRBJ1-5; no definite D call. Trimming removed 0 bases at V and 8 bases at J, with 26 bases between. The CDR3 length is 19 residues. Per germline, CDR1 WSHSY and CDR2 SAAADI. The DNA of the CDR3 is TGCGCCAGCAGTGAGTCTATAACGATACTACACTCTCCCTTGGAGCCCCAGCATTTA. Its translation is CASSESITILHSPLEPQHL.

As DNA, the CDR3 is TGCAGCGTTGAAGATGAGGCTACAGATACGCAGTATTTT. This gives the protein CSVEDEATDTQYF. The chain carries TRBV29-1 and TRBJ2-3; D gene ambiguous. Trimming cost V 0 bases and J 3 bases, with 7 bases left between them. Germline values: CDR1 SQVTM, CDR2 ANQGSEA. There are 13 residues in the CDR3.

This clonotype came up a few times. The junction departs from germline at one end; a sequencing error may be responsible. The chain uses TRBV10-1 and TRBJ2-7; 8 bases are shared with TRBD2. CDR3 size: 10 residues. Looked up from germline, CDR1 is WNHNN and CDR2 is SYGVQD (reference sequence). CDR3 sequence: CASKLAAGIF. CDR3 in DNA: TGCGCCAGCAAACTAGCGGCGGGGATCTTC.

This clonotype was seen only a few times. This chain joins TRBV11-2 and TRBJ2-3, with D unclear. V was pared by 0 bases and J by 6 bases, with 4 bases between. Germline V lookup: CDR1 SGHAT, CDR2 FQNNGV. CDR3 length: 12 residues. Here the CDR3 DNA reads TGTGCCAGCAGCTTAGACGGGGATACGCAGTATTTT. Protein: CASSLDGDTQYF.